The present TCR beta chain was sequenced within a study of CD8 T cells in ankylosing spondylitis. Study conclusions and caveats: Disease-linked clones displayed a CD8+ phenotype and appeared relatively rarely in peripheral blood.

TCRdb re-called the 5' RACE reads through MiXCR, storing one row per CDR3 protein. This table holds approximately 140,000 distinct CDR3 sequences, approximately 48% found once. Germline V lookup: CDR1 LGHDT, CDR2 YNNKEL (reference sequence). CDR3 length: 17 residues. Trimming took 1 base from V and 0 from J, leaving 15 bases between them. Regarding this clonotype: Its antigen is not known.

The sample consisted of synovial fluid, either unsorted or a sorted T cell fraction (not recorded which). V is TRBV3-1 and J is TRBJ1-2; TRBD1 might be the D (5 bases). The source is a male donor with ankylosing spondylitis. The CDR3 spells CASSQVSTGGANYGYTF. The CDR3 bases are TGTGCCAGCAGCCAAGTTTCCACCGGGGGAGCTAACTATGGCTACACCTTC.